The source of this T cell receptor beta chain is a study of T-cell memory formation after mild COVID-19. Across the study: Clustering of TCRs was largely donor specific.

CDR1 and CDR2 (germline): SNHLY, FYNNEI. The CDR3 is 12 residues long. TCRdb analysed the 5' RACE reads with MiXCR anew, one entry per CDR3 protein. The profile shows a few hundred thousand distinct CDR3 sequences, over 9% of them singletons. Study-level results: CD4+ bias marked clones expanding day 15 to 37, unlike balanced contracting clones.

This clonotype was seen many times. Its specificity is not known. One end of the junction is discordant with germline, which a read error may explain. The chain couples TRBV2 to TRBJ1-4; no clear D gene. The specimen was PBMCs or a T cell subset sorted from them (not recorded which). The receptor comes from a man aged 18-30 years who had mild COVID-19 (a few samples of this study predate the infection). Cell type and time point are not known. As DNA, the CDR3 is TGTGCCAGCAGTCCCTTGGAGACGGGTGTCCATTTT. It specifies CASSPLETGVHF.